This is a list of T cell receptor beta chains from one sample in a study of T cell responses to AZD1222 COVID-19 vaccine. TCRdb's copy holds only in-frame clones and misses some; the assay was immunoSEQ multiplex PCR. The table includes fewer than 120,000 clones, about 88% detected once. Specimen: peripheral blood, collected on day 0 of AZD1222 vaccination. All receptors derive from an adult in good health. Both conserved end residues are part of each CDR3. Each record gives: J gene, D gene, clone size, V gene, CDR3 DNA, CDR3 protein. D genes are given only for firm matches. Rows may omit the clone size; those that give it use once, few, many or a size class.

TRBJ2-2 | NA | NA | TRBV5-1 | TGCGCCCGCAGCGGCCCGGGGAAGGTGGCGGAGCTGTTTTTT | CARSGPGKVAELFF
TRBJ1-2 | NA | NA | TRBV2 | TGTGCCAACAGGGCCCCTGCTAACTATGGCTACACCTTC | CANRAPANYGYTF
TRBJ2-3 | TRBD1 | NA | TRBV29-1 | TGCAGCGTCCCAAAACCGGGACAGGGGGTATCGGATACGCAGTATTTT | CSVPKPGQGVSDTQYF
TRBJ2-3 | NA | NA | TRBV5-4 | TGTGCCAGCAGCTTAACGAATACGCAGTATTTT | CASSLTNTQYF
TRBJ2-4 | NA | NA | TRBV6-4 | TGTGCCAGCAGTGACTCAGAGGGGGGCCGGAACATTCAGTACTTC | CASSDSEGGRNIQYF
TRBJ1-5 | NA | NA | TRBV7-9 | TGTGCCAGCAGCATTACAGGGAATAGCAATCAGCCCCAGCATTTT | CASSITGNSNQPQHF
TRBJ1-5 | NA | NA | TRBV3-1/TRBV3-2 | TGTGCCAGCAGCCATAGCAATCAGGCAGCTCAGCCCCAGCATTTT | CASSHSNQAAQPQHF
TRBJ2-7 | TRBD1 | NA | TRBV19 | TGTGCCACCCGCGAGAGACAGGGATCGTACGAGCAGTACTTC | CATRERQGSYEQYF
TRBJ2-7 | TRBD2 | NA | TRBV6-5 | TGTGCCAGCAGTTACTCGGGGGGGAACGTCGAGCAGTACTTC | CASSYSGGNVEQYF
TRBJ1-5 | NA | NA | TRBV5-1 | TGCGCCAGCAGCCAGGGGACCGACGTGAGGGGGCCCCAGCATTTT | CASSQGTDVRGPQHF
TRBJ1-1 | NA | NA | TRBV7-9 | TGTGCCAGCAGCCTAGGACACCGGAACACTGAAGCTTTCTTT | CASSLGHRNTEAFF
TRBJ1-4 | TRBD1 | NA | TRBV6-5 | TGTGCCAGCAGTTACTCGAGGGACAGGGTATTTGAAAAACTGTTTTTT | CASSYSRDRVFEKLFF
TRBJ1-2 | TRBD1 | NA | TRBV7-2 | TGTGCCAGCGACCGGGACAGGGGGCGGGATGGCTACACCTTC | CASDRDRGRDGYTF
TRBJ1-6 | TRBD1 | NA | TRBV12-5 | TGTGCTAGTGGTCTAACAACCGGGACAGGGAATTCACCCCTCCACTTT | CASGLTTGTGNSPLHF
TRBJ2-7 | TRBD1 | NA | TRBV10-3 | TGTGCCATCAGTGTGGGACAGGGGAGAGACGAGCAGTACTTC | CAISVGQGRDEQYF
TRBJ1-1 | NA | NA | TRBV6-5 | TGTGCCAGCAGTTACTCTTCAGGGGACACTGAAGCTTTCTTT | CASSYSSGDTEAFF
TRBJ1-2 | NA | NA | TRBV5-5 | TGTGCCAGCAGCTTGGCCGGGGGAGGCTATGGCTACACCTTC | CASSLAGGGYGYTF
TRBJ1-2 | NA | few | TRBV6-5 | TGTGCCAGCAGTTCCATCTCAGGGTTTGGCTACACCTTC | CASSSISGFGYTF
TRBJ1-2 | TRBD1 | NA | TRBV15 | TGTGCCACCAGCGCCATTTCAGGGGGCGCCGATGGCTACACCTTC | CATSAISGGADGYTF
TRBJ2-2 | TRBD2 | NA | TRBV11-2 | TGTGCCAGCAGCTTAAGAGCTAGCGGGAGATCCGGGGAGCTGTTTTTT | CASSLRASGRSGELFF
TRBJ1-2 | NA | NA | TRBV28 | TGTGCCAGCACATCTGGCAGCTATGGCTACACCTTC | CASTSGSYGYTF
TRBJ1-1 | NA | NA | TRBV10-1 | TGCGCCAGCAGTGACCCTTTTGGGGGAACTGAAGCTTTCTTT | CASSDPFGGTEAFF
TRBJ2-5 | TRBD2 | NA | TRBV12-3/TRBV12-4 | TGTGCCAGTGGACTAGCGGGAGAGACCCAGTACTTC | CASGLAGETQYF
TRBJ2-2 | NA | NA | TRBV10-1 | TGCGCCAGCAGTGAGTCTCCCCACCCGTCGGCCGGGGAGCTGTTTTTT | CASSESPHPSAGELFF
TRBJ1-1 | NA | NA | TRBV19 | TGTGCCAGTAGTACCCTGATGCGGAACACTGAAGCTTTCTTT | CASSTLMRNTEAFF
TRBJ1-1 | TRBD1 | NA | TRBV6-1 | TGTGCCAGCAGTGACCGGGACAGGAACACTGAAGCTTTCTTT | CASSDRDRNTEAFF
TRBJ2-5 | NA | NA | TRBV3-1/TRBV3-2 | TGTGCCAGCAGCCAAGGCGCTTTCCGGGAGACCCAGTACTTC | CASSQGAFRETQYF
TRBJ2-7 | TRBD1 | NA | TRBV7-9 | TGTGCCAGCAGCTTACACGGGACAGGAGTTGTGGAGCAGTACTTC | CASSLHGTGVVEQYF
TRBJ2-3 | NA | NA | TRBV5-1 | TGCGCCAGCAGCTTGGGGGGAGTTGAAGATACGCAGTATTTT | CASSLGGVEDTQYF
TRBJ2-7 | NA | once | TRBV7-9 | TGTGCCAGCAGCTTAGTCTGGGCAGGGGTCTACGAGCAGTACTTC | CASSLVWAGVYEQYF
TRBJ1-3 | NA | NA | TRBV29-1 | TGCAGCGTCGCCTTCCAGGGAAACACCATATATTTT | CSVAFQGNTIYF
TRBJ1-2 | TRBD1 | NA | TRBV6-5 | TGTGCCAGCAGTTACACCCTGGGACAGGCGGTGTACACCTTC | CASSYTLGQAVYTF
TRBJ1-4 | TRBD1 | NA | TRBV19 | TGTGCCAGTAGTATTATGGACAGGGCATCGGCTAATGAAAAACTGTTTTTT | CASSIMDRASANEKLFF
TRBJ1-2 | NA | few | TRBV2 | TGTGCCAGCAACGGACGCGAGAGAGCTAACTATGGCTACACCTTC | CASNGRERANYGYTF
TRBJ1-2 | NA | NA | TRBV7-2 | TGTGCCAGCAGCACGGGGACCCTGGCAGACTATGGCTACACCTTC | CASSTGTLADYGYTF
TRBJ2-2 | NA | once | TRBV6-5 | TGTGCCAGCAGTCTGACCGGGGGATCACTAGGGGAGCTGTTTTTT | CASSLTGGSLGELFF
TRBJ2-7 | NA | NA | TRBV10-2 | TGCGCCCCCGAAGGGTGCGGGCCGGGCGATCTCTCCTACGAGCAGTACTTC | CAPEGCGPGDLSYEQYF
TRBJ2-7 | TRBD1 | NA | TRBV6-6 | TGTGCCAGCAGATCCAGGGGGTGGTACGAGCAGTACTTC | CASRSRGWYEQYF
TRBJ2-1 | TRBD2 | NA | TRBV19 | TGTGCCAGTAGTATAGGGGGAACTAGCGGGCCATACAATGAGCAGTTCTTC | CASSIGGTSGPYNEQFF
TRBJ1-5 | NA | NA | TRBV7-8 | TGTGCCAGCAGCCTGGGACGGAATCAGCCCCAGCATTTT | CASSLGRNQPQHF
TRBJ1-2 | NA | once | TRBV29-1 | TGCAGCGTTGAGAGACAAATATATGGCTACACCTTC | CSVERQIYGYTF
TRBJ1-1 | NA | NA | TRBV6-5 | TGTGCCAGCATCTCCGCTGAAGCTTTCTTT | CASISAEAFF
TRBJ1-5 | NA | NA | TRBV19 | TGTGCCAGCCGTGACGGCAATCAGCCCCAGCATTTT | CASRDGNQPQHF
TRBJ1-2 | NA | NA | TRBV3-1/TRBV3-2 | TGTGCCAGCAGCCAAGAACTGAGCTCAAACTATGGCTACACCTTC | CASSQELSSNYGYTF
TRBJ2-7 | NA | once | TRBV5-8 | TGTGCCAGCAGCAGAGGGGGGGGAACCTACGAGCAGTACTTC | CASSRGGGTYEQYF
TRBJ2-1 | NA | NA | TRBV4-1 | TGCGCCAGCAGCCAAAACACGCGACGGGGCTACAATGAGCAGTTCTTC | CASSQNTRRGYNEQFF
TRBJ1-1 | NA | NA | TRBV5-1 | TGCGCCAGCAGCACCTCAGGGACCGAGAACACTGAAGCTTTCTTT | CASSTSGTENTEAFF
TRBJ1-1 | NA | NA | TRBV19 | TGTGCCAGTAGTATAGTGCGGCCGCGCAACACTGAAGCTTTCTTT | CASSIVRPRNTEAFF
TRBJ1-1 | TRBD1 | once | TRBV27 | TGTGCCAGCAGCCCTTGGACAGGGGCGGGCATGAACACTGAAGCTTTCTTT | CASSPWTGAGMNTEAFF
TRBJ1-5 | NA | NA | TRBV18 | TGTGCCAGCTCACCAGATCGGGGTCAGCCCCAGCATTTT | CASSPDRGQPQHF
TRBJ1-1 | NA | NA | TRBV7-9 | TGTGCCAGCAGCCCCGTCCCTGGAACTGAAGCTTTCTTT | CASSPVPGTEAFF
TRBJ1-3 | NA | NA | TRBV28 | TGTGCCAGCAGTTTATTTGCAGGGAGCTCTGGAAACACCATATATTTT | CASSLFAGSSGNTIYF
TRBJ2-1 | TRBD2 | NA | TRBV11-3 | TGTGCCAGCAGCTTAGCTCCGGGGGGGTTAGGTGAGCAGTTCTTC | CASSLAPGGLGEQFF
TRBJ1-1 | TRBD1 | NA | TRBV7-9 | TGTGCCAGCAGCTTAGCGACAGGGTTGAACACTGAAGCTTTCTTT | CASSLATGLNTEAFF
TRBJ2-7 | TRBD1 | NA | TRBV5-1 | TGCGCCAGCAGTCAACAGGGGTCCCTCTACGAGCAGTACTTC | CASSQQGSLYEQYF